This TCR beta chain was sequenced in a study of blood T cells in healthy people across ages. Study conclusions and caveats: Among long-lived donors, naive CD4+ cells were more numerous and diversity higher than in aged donors.

The authors ran a second PCR of about 6 to 12 cycles using a sample-barcoded 5' primer and a J-beta primer mix. Using its own MiXCR run on the 5' RACE reads, TCRdb lists one record per CDR3 protein. This sample has under 750,000 distinct CDR3 sequences, with under 55% found just once. A remark on this clonotype: Its target is not known.

The sequencing input was blood. This receptor was identified in a man at least 80 years old in good health.

CDR3 sequence reads: CSVECQAAGELFF. CDR3 nucleotide sequence: TGCAGCGTTGAGTGCCAGGCGGCCGGGGAGCTGTTTTTT. This chain links TRBV29-1 with TRBJ2-2; D gene uncertain. The germline CDR1 and CDR2 sequences are SQVTM and ANQGSEA. V was cut by 3 bases and J by 6 bases, with 11 bases left in between. This CDR3 has 13 amino acids.